This T cell receptor (beta chain) emerged from a study of blood T cell repertoires in COVID-19. Whole-study context: PBMCs, B-cell-depleted T cells, or T cells were the source of the cDNA or gDNA that made up the material.

Enrolled through a virtual design, the participants were between roughly 18 and 90 years of age and came from 24 US areas. Cohorts were assigned according to the clinical history that participants reported. The CDR3 is made up of 17 amino acids. The V gene's germline CDR1 is SGHTA and CDR2 FQGTGA. Trimming at V came to 2 bases and at J to 0 bases, leaving 5 bases not matched to a gene. In the authors' methods: Amplification with reference gene primers provided the estimates of nucleated cell counts. The method was immunoSEQ multiplex PCR; TCRdb's version includes in-frame clones alone and lacks a portion of them. Clone size and the V and J calls come from that table; the DNA yielded D and trimming. The sample contains 270,000 or so clones, approximately 91% of which appear only once.

The chain links TRBV7-3 to TRBJ2-3; 10 nucleotides line up with TRBD2. Specimen: PBMCs or T cells enriched from blood (not recorded which). The clonotype was recovered from a woman aged 40 to 49 with acute COVID-19. This CDR3 reads CASSLLGLAASTDTQYF. CDR3 in DNA: TGTGCCAGCAGCTTATTAGGACTAGCGGCTAGCACAGATACGCAGTATTTT. Variable domain in full (rest from reference TRBV7-3 and TRBJ2-3): GAGVSQTPSNKVTEKGKYVELRCDPISGHTALYWYRQSLGQGPEFLIYFQGTGAADDSGLPNDRFFAVRPEGSVSTLKIQRTERGDSAVYLCASSLLGLAASTDTQYFGPGTRLTVL.